The text below deals with one T cell receptor (beta chain). Its antigen is unidentified. CDR3 length equals 14 residues. V shed 4 bases, J shed 8 bases, and the junction held 9 bases outside the gene matches. Germline lookup yields CDR1 SGHRS and CDR2 YFSETQ. The sample belongs to a study of blood T cell dynamics during melanoma immunotherapy. Study overall: Metastatic melanoma patients received first-line pembrolizumab or nivolumab plus ipilimumab.

Study-wide points: Clones driving repertoire changes may be melanoma-specific or general immune activation.

Every bulk PBMC sample received the same 350 ng of DNA. Data came from immunoSEQ multiplex PCR; TCRdb stores just in-frame clones and leaves some out. Of tens of thousands of clones listed, roughly 87% are singletons. The sample's time point: pre-treatment baseline. Apart from two fast progressors, RECIST 1.1 response was judged 12 weeks post-infusion. The chain is built from TRBV5-1 and TRBJ2-1; 7 positions agree with TRBD2. The sequencing here drew on blood, taken from a patient treated with checkpoint blockade. This receptor was identified in a human donor with melanoma. CDR3: CASSPRRGVDEQFF. The CDR3 coding sequence is TGCGCCAGCAGCCCGCGACGGGGGGTCGATGAGCAGTTCTTC.